The source of this TCR beta chain is a study of cytomegalovirus exposure and HLA in healthy donors. The PCR was carried out with 60 Vbeta primers and 13 Jbeta primers. The protocol was immunoSEQ multiplex PCR, while the TCRdb copy is restricted to in-frame clones and leaves out a portion. This table lists 45,000 to 55,000 clones. Participants comprised healthy donors of bone marrow. The V and J ends lost 10 bases and 2 bases respectively, with 21 bases between them. The CDR3 spans 15 residues. From germline, CDR1 is MDHEN and CDR2 SYDVKM. This chain joins TRBV28 and TRBJ2-7; tentative D call: TRBD2 (6 bases). Sequenced: PBMCs. The clonotype was recovered from a woman aged 45 to 65 in good health and CMV-seropositive. In DNA, the CDR3 is TGTGCCACAGCATATTTGCGGGGCGCTACCTACGAGCAGTACTTC. Protein: CATAYLRGATYEQYF.